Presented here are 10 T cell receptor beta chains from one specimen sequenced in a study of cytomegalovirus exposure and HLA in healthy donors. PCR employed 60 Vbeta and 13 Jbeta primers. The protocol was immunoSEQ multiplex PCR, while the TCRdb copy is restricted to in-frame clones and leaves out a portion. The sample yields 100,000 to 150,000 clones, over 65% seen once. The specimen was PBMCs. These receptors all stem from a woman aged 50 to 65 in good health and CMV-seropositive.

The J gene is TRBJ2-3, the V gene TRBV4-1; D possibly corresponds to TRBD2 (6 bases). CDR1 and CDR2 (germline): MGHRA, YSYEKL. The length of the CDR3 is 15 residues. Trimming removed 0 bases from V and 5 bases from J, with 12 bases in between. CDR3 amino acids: CASSQDLGRLDTQYF. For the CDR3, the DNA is TGCGCCAGCAGCCAAGATCTGGGGAGGTTAGATACGCAGTATTTT.

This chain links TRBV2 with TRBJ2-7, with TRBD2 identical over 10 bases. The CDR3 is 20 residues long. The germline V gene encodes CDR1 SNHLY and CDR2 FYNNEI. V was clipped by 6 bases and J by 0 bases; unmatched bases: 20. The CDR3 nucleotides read TGTGCCAGCAGGTCCCAACCGACAGGTTTTAGCGGGAGGATCTCCTACGAGCAGTACTTC. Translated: CASRSQPTGFSGRISYEQYF.

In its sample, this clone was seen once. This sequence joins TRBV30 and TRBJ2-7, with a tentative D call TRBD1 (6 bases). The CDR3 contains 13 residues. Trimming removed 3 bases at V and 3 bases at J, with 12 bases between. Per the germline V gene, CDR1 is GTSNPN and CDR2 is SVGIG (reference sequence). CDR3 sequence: CAWSEIQGYEQYF. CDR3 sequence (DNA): TGTGCCTGGAGCGAGATACAGGGCTACGAGCAGTACTTC.

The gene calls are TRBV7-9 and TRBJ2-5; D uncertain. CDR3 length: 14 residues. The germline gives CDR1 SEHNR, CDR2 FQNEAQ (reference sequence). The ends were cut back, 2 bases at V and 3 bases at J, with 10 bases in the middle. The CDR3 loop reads CASSLLLLEETQYF. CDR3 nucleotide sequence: TGTGCCAGCAGCTTATTGTTACTCGAAGAGACCCAGTACTTC.

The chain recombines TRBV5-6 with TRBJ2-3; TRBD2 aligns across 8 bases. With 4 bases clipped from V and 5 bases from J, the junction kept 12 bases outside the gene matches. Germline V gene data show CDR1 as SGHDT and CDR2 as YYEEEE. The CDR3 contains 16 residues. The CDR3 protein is CASSEGTSGPQDTQYF. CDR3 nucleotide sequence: TGTGCCAGCAGCGAGGGGACTAGTGGCCCACAAGATACGCAGTATTTT.

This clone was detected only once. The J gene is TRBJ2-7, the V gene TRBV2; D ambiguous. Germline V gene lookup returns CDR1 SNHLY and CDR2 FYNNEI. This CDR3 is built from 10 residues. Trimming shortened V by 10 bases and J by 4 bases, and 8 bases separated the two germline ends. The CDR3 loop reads CATAAYEQYF. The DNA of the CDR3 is TGTGCCACCGCCGCGTACGAGCAGTACTTC.

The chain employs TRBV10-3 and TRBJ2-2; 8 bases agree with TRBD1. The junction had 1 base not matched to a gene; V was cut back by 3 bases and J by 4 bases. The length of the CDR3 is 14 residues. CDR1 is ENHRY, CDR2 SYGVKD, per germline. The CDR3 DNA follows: TGTGCCATCAGTGACGACAGGGGCACCGGGGAGCTGTTTTTT. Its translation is CAISDDRGTGELFF.

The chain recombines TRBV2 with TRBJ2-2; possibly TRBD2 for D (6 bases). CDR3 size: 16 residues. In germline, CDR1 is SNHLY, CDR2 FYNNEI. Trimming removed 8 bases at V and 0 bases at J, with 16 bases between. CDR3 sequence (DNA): TGTGCCAGCGGGTTGACTAGTGTAGCGAACACCGGGGAGCTGTTTTTT. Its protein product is CASGLTSVANTGELFF.

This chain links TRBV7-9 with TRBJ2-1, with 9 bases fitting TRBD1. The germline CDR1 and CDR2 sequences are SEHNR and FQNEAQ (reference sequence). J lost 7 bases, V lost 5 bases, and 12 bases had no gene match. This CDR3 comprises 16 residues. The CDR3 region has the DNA TGTGCCAGCAGCCCAAACCCGGGGACAGGGAAAAATGAGCAGTTCTTC. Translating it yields CASSPNPGTGKNEQFF. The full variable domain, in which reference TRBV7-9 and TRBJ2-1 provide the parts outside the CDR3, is DTGVSQNPRHKITKRGQNVTFRCDPISEHNRLYWYRQTLGQGPEFLTYFQNEAQLEKSRLLSDRFSAERPKGSFSTLEIQRTEQGDSAMYLCASSPNPGTGKNEQFFGPGTRLTVL.

CDR3 coding DNA: TGTGCCAGCGCCGGGTCGAAAGAGACCCAGTACTTC. Translated, it gives CASAGSKETQYF. The chain has TRBV19 and TRBJ2-5; D is undetermined. V gave up 9 bases and J gave up 3 bases, with 11 bases separating them. Germline V lookup: CDR1 LNHDA, CDR2 SQIVND (reference sequence). The CDR3 contains 12 residues.